This TCR beta chain was sequenced in a study of T cells in Graves' hyperthyroidism and ophthalmopathy. TCR beta CDR3 regions were amplified from RNA. Researchers ran a first-round RT-PCR on the TCR CDR3 using the HTBI primer set. TCRdb itself ran the multiplex PCR reads through MiXCR, one entry per CDR3 protein. The table has hundreds of thousands of distinct CDR3 sequences, 14% seen once; the top ten hold roughly 10%. This clonotype occurred a few times. Germline V gene sequence: CDR1 MGHRA, CDR2 YSYEKL. The V end lost 1 base, the J end lost 0 bases, and 16 bases lay between the germline ends. The CDR3 extends over 18 amino acids.

This TCR derives from a woman aged 18-29 years with Graves' hyperthyroidism. The genes are TRBV4-1 and TRBJ2-4, with a weak D call TRBD1 (6 bases). Input material: blood. This CDR3 reads CASSQGAQGPLAKNIQYF. DNA for the CDR3: TGCGCCAGCAGCCAAGGGGCACAGGGACCCCTAGCCAAAAACATTCAGTACTTC.